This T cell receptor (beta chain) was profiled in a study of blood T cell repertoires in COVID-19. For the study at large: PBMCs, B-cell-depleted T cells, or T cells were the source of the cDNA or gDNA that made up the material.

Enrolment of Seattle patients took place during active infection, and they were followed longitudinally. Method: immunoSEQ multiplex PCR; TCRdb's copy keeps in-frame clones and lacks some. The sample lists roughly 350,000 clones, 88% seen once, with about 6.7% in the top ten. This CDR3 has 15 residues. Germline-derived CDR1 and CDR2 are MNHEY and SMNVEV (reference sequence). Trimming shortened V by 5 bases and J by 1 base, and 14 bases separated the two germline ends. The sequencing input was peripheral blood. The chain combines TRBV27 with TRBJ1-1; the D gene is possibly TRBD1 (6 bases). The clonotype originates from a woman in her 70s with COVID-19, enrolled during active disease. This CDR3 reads CASSESGTQNTEAFF. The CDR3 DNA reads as TGTGCCAGCAGTGAATCCGGGACACAGAACACTGAAGCTTTCTTT.